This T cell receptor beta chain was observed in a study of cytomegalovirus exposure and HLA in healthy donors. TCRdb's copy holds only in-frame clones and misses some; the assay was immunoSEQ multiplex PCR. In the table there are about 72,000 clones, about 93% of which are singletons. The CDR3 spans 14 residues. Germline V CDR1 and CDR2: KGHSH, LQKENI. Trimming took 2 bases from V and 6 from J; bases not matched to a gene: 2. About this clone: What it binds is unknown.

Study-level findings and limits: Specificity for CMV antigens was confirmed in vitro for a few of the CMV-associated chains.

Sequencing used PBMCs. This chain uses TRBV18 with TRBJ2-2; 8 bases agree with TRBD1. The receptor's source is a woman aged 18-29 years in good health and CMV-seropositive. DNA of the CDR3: TGTGCCAGCTCACCAGCAGGGGGCCCCGGGGAGCTGTTTTTT. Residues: CASSPAGGPGELFF.